This TCR beta chain was obtained from a study of blood T cells in healthy people across ages. The V gene lost 0 bases and the J gene lost 5 bases, with 13 bases spanning the gap. Germline loops: CDR1 MDHEN, CDR2 SYDVKM. This CDR3 contains 15 residues. A sample-barcoded 5' primer and a J-beta primer mix were used in a second PCR of roughly 6 to 12 cycles. Via MiXCR, TCRdb re-called the 5' RACE reads, giving one row per CDR3 protein. The sample holds approximately 900,000 distinct CDR3 sequences; 25% to 35% are singletons and the top ten take roughly 10%. These records were also assigned to another study, of T cells of mothers and their children. From that study: Overlap in related mother-child pairs always slightly exceeded unrelated pairs, never significantly.

What was sequenced was blood. The TCR originated in a woman between 40 and 50 years old in good health. V is TRBV28 and J is TRBJ2-5; maybe TRBD2 (7 bases). The CDR3 is CASSLWSGGEETQYF. In DNA, the CDR3 is TGTGCCAGCAGTTTATGGTCGGGGGGCGAGGAGACCCAGTACTTC.